Presented here are 14 T cell receptor beta chains from one specimen sequenced in a study of cytomegalovirus exposure and HLA in healthy donors. Some clones are missing from TCRdb's copy, which holds only in-frame ones; the method was immunoSEQ multiplex PCR. This sample has approximately 200,000 clones; roughly 81% occur once, and the top ten carry around 1.3%. The sequenced material came from PBMCs. The receptor set was obtained from a woman aged 25-40 years in good health and CMV-seronegative.

This clone was seen a handful of times. V is TRBV30 and J is TRBJ2-2, with 11 bases fitting TRBD2. The V and J ends lost 1 base and 7 bases, in that order; junction bases with no gene match: 5. The CDR3 spans 15 residues. From germline, CDR1 is GTSNPN and CDR2 SVGIG (reference sequence). The CDR3 is CAWSAASGRLGELFF. DNA of the CDR3: TGTGCCTGGAGTGCCGCTAGCGGGAGGCTCGGGGAGCTGTTTTTT.

This chain links TRBV12-5 with TRBJ1-2, with D hard to call. V lost 2 bases and J lost 3, with 4 bases in between. The CDR3 runs to 12 residues. Germline loops: CDR1 LGHNT, CDR2 FRNRAP. CDR3 coding DNA: TGTGCTAGTGGTTTGCACTACTATGGCTACACCTTC. It codes for CASGLHYYGYTF.

The V and J genes are TRBV19 and TRBJ2-2; D may be TRBD1 (5 bases). The CDR3 has 15 residues. The V end was cut by 1 base, the J end by 2 bases, with 8 bases between. Germline assignment: CDR1 LNHDA and CDR2 SQIVND (reference sequence). As DNA, the CDR3 is TGTGCCAGTAGTATAGGGCAGGGTAACACCGGGGAGCTGTTTTTT. Its translation is CASSIGQGNTGELFF.

This clone appeared a single time. The rearrangement links TRBV5-1 to TRBJ1-1, with unresolved D. V was clipped by 5 bases and J by 4 bases, with 15 bases between them. CDR1 and CDR2 (germline): SGHRS, YFSETQ. The CDR3 has 14 amino acids. The CDR3 loop reads CASRETAGVTEAFF. The CDR3 DNA sequence: TGCGCCAGCAGAGAGACGGCCGGGGTCACTGAAGCTTTCTTT.

The chain has TRBV27 and TRBJ1-2; D is possibly TRBD1 (5 bases). The CDR3 is 14 amino acids. Germline V gene lookup returns CDR1 MNHEY and CDR2 SMNVEV (reference sequence). Trimming took off 2 bases at V and 6 bases at J, with 13 bases between the two ends. CDR3 coding DNA: TGTGCCAGCAGTTTAGATTGGGGCGGGGATGGCTACACCTTC. This gives the protein CASSLDWGGDGYTF.

The rearrangement uses TRBV6-1 and TRBJ1-6, with a weak D call TRBD1 (6 bases). Germline V gives CDR1 MNHNS, CDR2 SASEGT. This CDR3 spans 14 amino acids. Trimming cost V 2 bases and J 8 bases, with 10 bases left between them. Here the CDR3 DNA reads TGTGCCAGCAGTGAACAGGGGACCGATTCACCCCTCCACTTT. It encodes CASSEQGTDSPLHF.

The chain links TRBV5-4 to TRBJ2-5, with TRBD2 identical over 14 bases. This CDR3 has 17 residues. J was trimmed by 4 bases and V by 3 bases; bases with no gene match: 8. Per germline, CDR1 SGHNT and CDR2 YYREEE (reference sequence). The CDR3: CASSSVRTSGGRETQYF. The CDR3 nucleotides are TGTGCCAGCAGCTCCGTTCGGACTAGCGGGGGGCGAGAGACCCAGTACTTC.

V gene TRBV15 combines with J gene TRBJ2-7; 8 bases are a match to TRBD1. The germline gives CDR1 LNHNV, CDR2 YYDKDF (reference sequence). Trimming at V came to 0 bases and at J to 3 bases, leaving 4 bases not matched to a gene. There are 15 residues in the CDR3. CDR3 bases: TGTGCCACCAGCAGAGATCTTACAGGGGGCTACGAGCAGTACTTC. This codes for CATSRDLTGGYEQYF.

This chain uses TRBV6-5 with TRBJ2-7; D is possibly TRBD1 (6 bases). V lost 2 bases to trimming and J lost 0 bases, with 8 bases between them. The length of the CDR3 is 14 residues. Germline V lookup: CDR1 MNHEY, CDR2 SVGAGI. Here the CDR3 reads CASSYLTGSYEQYF. CDR3 DNA: TGTGCCAGCAGTTACCTGACAGGCTCCTACGAGCAGTACTTC.

This clone was observed a few times. V gene TRBV7-9 combines with J gene TRBJ2-3; 11 bases map to TRBD1. Germline CDR1 and CDR2: SEHNR and FQNEAQ (reference sequence). The junction had 2 bases not matched to a gene; V was cut back by 5 bases and J by 4 bases. The CDR3 has 14 amino acids. CDR3 sequence reads: CASSRTGGADTQYF. In nucleotides, the CDR3 is TGTGCCAGCAGCCGGACAGGGGGCGCAGATACGCAGTATTTT. The whole variable domain, filled in from reference TRBV7-9 and TRBJ2-3, reads DTGVSQNPRHKITKRGQNVTFRCDPISEHNRLYWYRQTLGQGPEFLTYFQNEAQLEKSRLLSDRFSAERPKGSFSTLEIQRTEQGDSAMYLCASSRTGGADTQYFGPGTRLTVL.

The rearrangement uses TRBV6-1 and TRBJ2-7; 11 positions agree with TRBD1. This CDR3 is 15 amino acids long. The junction had 4 bases not matched to a gene; V was cut back by 2 bases and J by 4 bases. Looked up from germline, CDR1 is MNHNS and CDR2 is SASEGT. This CDR3 reads CASSEPDRGRYEQYF. The DNA of the CDR3 is TGTGCCAGCAGTGAACCGGACAGGGGGCGGTACGAGCAGTACTTC.

The chain employs TRBV18 and TRBJ2-2, with 8 positions matching TRBD1. The length of the CDR3 is 15 residues. Germline V gene data show CDR1 as KGHSH and CDR2 as LQKENI. The V segment lost 2 bases and the J segment 5 bases; nucleotides outside the gene matches: 4. CDR3 nucleotides: TGTGCCAGCTCACCAAAGACAGGGGCAACCGGGGAGCTGTTTTTT. It yields the protein CASSPKTGATGELFF. The full variable domain, rest sourced from reference TRBV18 and TRBJ2-2, is NAGVMQNPRHLVRRRGQEARLRCSPMKGHSHVYWYRQLPEEGLKFMVYLQKENIIDESGMPKERFSAEFPKEGPSILRIQQVVRGDSAAYFCASSPKTGATGELFFGEGSRLTVL.

The V gene is TRBV5-4, the J gene TRBJ2-3; 10 nucleotides agree with TRBD1. Losses at the gene ends were 4 bases for V and 4 bases for J; bases not matched to a gene: 6. The CDR3 is 15 amino acids. Germline lookup yields CDR1 SGHNT and CDR2 YYREEE (reference sequence). CDR3 bases: TGTGCCAGCAGCCAGGACAGGGGGTTTTCAGATACGCAGTATTTT. It yields the protein CASSQDRGFSDTQYF.

The chain is built from TRBV10-3 and TRBJ2-3; 9 nucleotides match TRBD1. CDR1 and CDR2 from the germline V gene are ENHRY and SYGVKD. J lost 1 base, V lost 3 bases, and 2 bases had no gene match. This CDR3 is built from 15 residues. The CDR3 reads CAISDWTGGTDTQYF. The CDR3 coding sequence is TGTGCCATCAGTGATTGGACAGGGGGCACAGATACGCAGTATTTT.